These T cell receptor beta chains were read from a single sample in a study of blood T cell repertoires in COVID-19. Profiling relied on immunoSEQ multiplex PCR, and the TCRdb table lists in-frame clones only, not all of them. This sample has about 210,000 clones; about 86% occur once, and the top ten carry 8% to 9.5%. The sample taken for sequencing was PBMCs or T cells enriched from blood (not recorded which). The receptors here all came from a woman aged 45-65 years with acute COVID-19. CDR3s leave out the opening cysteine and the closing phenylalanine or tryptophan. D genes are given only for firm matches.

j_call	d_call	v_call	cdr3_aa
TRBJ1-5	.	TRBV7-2	ASRGAGVQPQH
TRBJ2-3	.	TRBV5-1	ASSRGTRDTQY
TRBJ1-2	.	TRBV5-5	ASSLASQLRQKVNYGYT
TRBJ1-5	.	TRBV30	AWSSQGNQPQH
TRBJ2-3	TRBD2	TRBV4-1	ASSQGGLAGGGTDTQY
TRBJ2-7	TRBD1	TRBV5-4	ASSQDRGYYEQY
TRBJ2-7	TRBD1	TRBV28	ASRLTGTAYEQY
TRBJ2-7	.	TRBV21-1	ASSAGVEEQY
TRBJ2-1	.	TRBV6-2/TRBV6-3	ASSYLRSTSYNEQF
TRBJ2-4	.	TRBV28	ASSLDSAKNIQY
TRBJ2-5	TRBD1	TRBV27	ASIPRGGGETQY
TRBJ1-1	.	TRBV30	AWTPGIMNTEAF
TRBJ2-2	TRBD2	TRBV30	ASLAETNTGELF
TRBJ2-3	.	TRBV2	ASSPTTNADTQY
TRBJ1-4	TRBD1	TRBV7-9	ASKGTGAGTNEKLF
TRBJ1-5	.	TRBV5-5	ASSLGGAGQPQH
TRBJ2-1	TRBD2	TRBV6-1	ASSEGVYGLAINNEQF
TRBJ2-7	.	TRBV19	ATAPGVANYEQY
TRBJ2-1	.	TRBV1	TSSQVGGSGGAEPF
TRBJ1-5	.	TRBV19	ASSADSPYSNQPQH
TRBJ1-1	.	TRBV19	ASSIPGQSQGTEAF
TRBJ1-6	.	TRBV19	ASARGRDNSPLH
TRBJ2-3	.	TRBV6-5	ASSYSTGDTQY
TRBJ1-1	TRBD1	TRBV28	ASSGNRGRGTEAF
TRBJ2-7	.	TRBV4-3	ASSQETPAELSYEQY
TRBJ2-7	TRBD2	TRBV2	ASSTRREGHEQY
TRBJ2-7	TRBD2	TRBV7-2	ASSSGLAGADEQY
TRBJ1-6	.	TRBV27	ASSPEGWMRLSPLH
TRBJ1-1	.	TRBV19	ASSIDRAISTEAF
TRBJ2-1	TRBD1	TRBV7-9	ASSWTGLNNEQF
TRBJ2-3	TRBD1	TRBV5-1	ASSSGQGSITDTQY
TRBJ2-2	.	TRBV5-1	ASRIEATGELF
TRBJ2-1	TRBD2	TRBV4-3	ASSQDFFGLAATYNEQF
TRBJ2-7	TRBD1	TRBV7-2	ASSFDRGSYEQY
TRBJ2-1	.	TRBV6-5	ASRPTGYEQF
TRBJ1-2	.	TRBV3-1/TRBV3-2	ASTPGVYGYT
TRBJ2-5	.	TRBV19	ASSQREQETQY
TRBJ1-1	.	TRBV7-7	ASSLETGTEAF
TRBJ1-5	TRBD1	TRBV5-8	ASSLPGQGNQPQH
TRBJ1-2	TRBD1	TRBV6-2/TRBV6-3	ASSSPTGWGRGYT
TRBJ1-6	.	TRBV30	AWSADGRVGSLH
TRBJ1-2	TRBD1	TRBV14	ASSHGQGGYGYT
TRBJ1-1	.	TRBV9	ASSRPPEGSEAF
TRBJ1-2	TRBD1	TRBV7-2	ASSGQGDGYT
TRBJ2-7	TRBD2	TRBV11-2	ASSSRLAGGVEQY